This TCR beta chain was sequenced in a study of cytomegalovirus exposure and HLA in healthy donors. This CDR3 spans 14 amino acids. Germline V gene lookup returns CDR1 SEHNR and CDR2 FQNEAQ (reference sequence). J was trimmed by 5 bases and V by 5 bases; bases with no gene match: 8. PCR used 60 Vbeta primers and 13 Jbeta primers. Assay used: immunoSEQ multiplex PCR; TCRdb lists only in-frame clones, some missing. Here the sample spans approximately 270,000 clones, 80% being singletons. The sample consisted of PBMCs. J is TRBJ2-7 and V is TRBV7-9; TRBD1 agrees at 8 bases. The clonotype was recovered from a girl aged 2-9 years in good health and CMV-seronegative. In DNA, the CDR3 is TGTGCCAGCAGCACGAACCAACAGGGGGACGAGCAGTACTTC. Encoded protein: CASSTNQQGDEQYF.